The table lists the clone carrying this T cell receptor (beta chain) with many counts. This specimen belongs to a study of T-cell reconstitution after alpha-beta-depleted transplantation in children. This CDR3 has 13 residues. Germline CDR1 SGHAT, CDR2 FQNNGV. V was shortened by 5 bases and J by 5 bases, with 12 bases between the two germline ends. The TCRbeta library was prepared with unique molecular identifiers. TCRdb reanalysed the PCR reads using MiXCR and keeps one entry per CDR3 protein. The sample records some 460,000 distinct CDR3 sequences, roughly 17% being singletons. The receptor was isolated from a boy under two years old who had a stem cell transplant for Wiskott-Aldrich syndrome, so the T cells may come from the graft donor. V is TRBV11-2 and J is TRBJ1-2, with TRBD1 as a possible D gene (5 bases). This material consisted of PBMCs, mostly from graft donor cells, taken 360 days after TCRalphabeta/CD19-depleted stem cell transplant. CDR3 region: CASSGDRAYGYTF. The CDR3 DNA follows: TGTGCCAGCAGCGGAGACAGAGCTTATGGCTACACCTTC.